The 29 T cell receptor beta chains reported below all come from one sample, sequenced in a study of shared clonotypes between healthy human individuals. Produced via immunoSEQ multiplex PCR; TCRdb's table is partial and in-frame only. Of a few hundred thousand clones listed, just over 65% are singletons. The specimen sequenced was memory CD4+ T cells sorted from blood. Regarding subset: CD45RA-negative fraction. The receptors were sampled from a man younger than 45 in good health.

There are a few counts of this clone. The chain carries TRBV29-1 and TRBJ2-3; D remains ambiguous. The CDR3 totals 11 residues. The germline gives CDR1 SQVTM, CDR2 ANQGSEA. The CDR3 sequence: CSKMSTDTQYF. The CDR3 DNA is TGCAGTAAAATGAGCACAGATACGCAGTATTTT.

The V gene is TRBV29-1, the J gene TRBJ1-1, with 7 bases fitting TRBD1. Germline assignment: CDR1 SQVTM and CDR2 ANQGSEA. The CDR3 covers 16 residues. V lost 0 bases, J lost 5 bases, and 12 bases stayed unmatched. The CDR3 sequence is CSVEEDYPGGWTEAFF. CDR3 sequence (DNA): TGCAGCGTTGAAGAGGATTACCCAGGGGGATGGACTGAAGCTTTCTTT.

This clone has just a few counts. The chain uses TRBV28 and TRBJ2-7; D ambiguous. The CDR3 extends over 14 amino acids. The V end was cut by 5 bases, the J end by 9 bases, with 20 bases between. CDR1 is MDHEN, CDR2 SYDVKM, per germline. CDR3 nucleotide sequence: TGTGCCAGCAGTGCCCCACTCAGTGTCAAGGTGCAGTACTTC. Translation: CASSAPLSVKVQYF.

The J gene is TRBJ1-1, the V gene TRBV5-8, with a tentative D call TRBD1 (5 bases). CDR3 length equals 13 residues. Germline-derived CDR1 and CDR2 are SGHTS and YDEGEE. Trimming pared 5 bases from V and 4 bases from J, leaving 12 bases between. CDR3 nucleotide sequence: TGTGCCAGCAGGTTCAGGGTCGGCACTGAAGCTTTCTTT. This sequence encodes CASRFRVGTEAFF.

There are many counts of this clone. The chain joins TRBV6-1 to TRBJ2-5, with D possibly being TRBD2 (6 bases). Trimming took off 7 bases at V and 0 bases at J, with 9 bases between the two ends. Germline loops: CDR1 MNHNS, CDR2 SASEGT. The CDR3 has 13 residues. The CDR3 spells CASKGTYQETQYF. The CDR3 bases are TGTGCCAGCAAAGGGACTTACCAAGAGACCCAGTACTTC.

This clone has just one count. The chain is built from TRBV5-4 and TRBJ1-2; D gene uncertain. Germline V gene data show CDR1 as SGHNT and CDR2 as YYREEE (reference sequence). Trimming pared 7 bases from V and 2 bases from J, leaving 18 bases between. The CDR3 totals 15 residues. This CDR3 reads CASSRSGRSNYGYTF. The CDR3 DNA is TGTGCCAGCTCCCGATCCGGACGGTCAAACTATGGCTACACCTTC.

The rearrangement links TRBV11-2 to TRBJ2-1; D tentatively fits TRBD1 or TRBD2 (5 bases each). V was pared by 4 bases and J by 0 bases, with 7 bases between. The germline V gene encodes CDR1 SGHAT and CDR2 FQNNGV. CDR3 length: 14 amino acids. The DNA for the CDR3 is TGTGCCAGCAGCTGGGACCTCTCCTACAATGAGCAGTTCTTC. Residues: CASSWDLSYNEQFF.

The chain employs TRBV5-6 and TRBJ2-7, with 8 bases identical to TRBD2. V was pared by 2 bases and J by 1 base, with 11 bases of the junction left unmatched. This CDR3 is built from 17 residues. Germline values: CDR1 SGHDT, CDR2 YYEEEE. CDR3 DNA: TGTGCCAGCAGCTTAGGTCATACCGGGACTAGTTCCTACGAGCAGTACTTC. Residues: CASSLGHTGTSSYEQYF.

This chain uses TRBV29-1 with TRBJ2-1, with unresolved D. This CDR3 has 13 amino acids. V lost 8 bases, J lost 2 bases, and 13 bases lay in between. Germline V gene data show CDR1 as SQVTM and CDR2 as ANQGSEA. The CDR3 DNA reads as TGCAGCTTCGACAAGCAAGCCTACAATGAGCAGTTCTTC. Translation: CSFDKQAYNEQFF.

V and J are TRBV11-1 and TRBJ2-4; 8 positions match TRBD1. Germline V gene lookup returns CDR1 SGHAT and CDR2 FQDESV (reference sequence). The CDR3 length is 15 residues. The J segment lost 2 bases and the V segment lost 5 bases, leaving 5 bases of the junction unmatched. The CDR3 DNA sequence: TGTGCCAGCAGCGCAGGGGGCATATCCAAAAACATTCAGTACTTC. Translating gives CASSAGGISKNIQYF.

Concerning this clone itself: A much larger clone lies one base from this, so it may be a read error. The chain is built from TRBV9 and TRBJ2-1, with 9 bases identical to TRBD2. V was clipped by 3 bases and J by 5 bases; unmatched bases: 6. CDR1 SGDLS and CDR2 YYNGEE come from the germline V gene. The CDR3 loop spans 15 amino acids. CDR3: CASSGGTSLDNEQFF. As DNA, the CDR3 is TGTGCCAGCAGCGGCGGGACTAGCCTCGACAATGAGCAGTTCTTC. The full variable domain, in which reference TRBV9 and TRBJ2-1 provide the parts outside the CDR3, is DSGVTQTPKHLITATGQRVTLRCSPRSGDLSVYWYQQSLDQGLQFLIQYYNGEERAKGNILERFSAQQFPDLHSELNLSSLELGDSALYFCASSGGTSLDNEQFFGPGTRLTVL.

The table lists this clone with a count of one. This chain uses TRBV18 with TRBJ2-7, with TRBD2 identical over 13 bases. With V trimmed by 4 bases and J by 6 bases, 15 bases remained unmatched. The V gene's germline CDR1 is KGHSH and CDR2 LQKENI. The CDR3 spans 18 residues. The CDR3 coding sequence is TGTGCCAGCTCACAAGAAATAGGAACTAGCGGGAGGGCCGGCGAGCAGTACTTC. This encodes CASSQEIGTSGRAGEQYF.

Regarding this clone: It is likely a read error: a sequence one base away is far more abundant. The CDR3 loop reads CASSLQDSGSGANVLTF. CDR3 nucleotides: TGCGCCAGCAGCTTACAGGACAGCGGATCTGGGGCCAACGTCCTGACTTTC. The chain recombines TRBV5-1 with TRBJ2-6, with a tentative D call TRBD1 (6 bases). The CDR3 runs 17 residues. V shed 2 bases and J shed 1 base, with 13 bases lying between them. Per germline, CDR1 SGHRS and CDR2 YFSETQ. The variable domain in full, with the rest retrieved from reference TRBV5-1 and TRBJ2-6, is KAGVTQTPRYLIKTRGQQVTLSCSPISGHRSVSWYQQTPGQGLQFLFEYFSETQRNKGNFPGRFSGRQFSNSRSEMNVSTLELGDSALYLCASSLQDSGSGANVLTFGAGSRLTVL.

The rearrangement uses TRBV7-2 and TRBJ2-1; D remains ambiguous. V was cut by 1 base and J by 3 bases, with 10 bases left in between. Germline loops: CDR1 SGHTA, CDR2 FQGNSA. The CDR3 is 15 amino acids. The CDR3 loop is CASSLERTNYNEQFF. DNA for the CDR3: TGTGCCAGCAGCTTAGAACGGACCAACTACAATGAGCAGTTCTTC.

The chain links TRBV19 to TRBJ2-2; either TRBD1 or TRBD2 may fit D (5 bases each). The length of the CDR3 is 16 residues. CDR1 and CDR2 (germline): LNHDA, SQIVND (reference sequence). V lost 2 bases to trimming and J lost 2 bases, with 12 bases between them. CDR3 loop: CASSILPGANTGELFF. The CDR3 DNA follows: TGTGCCAGTAGTATATTACCCGGGGCCAACACCGGGGAGCTGTTTTTT. The variable domain in full, with the rest retrieved from reference TRBV19 and TRBJ2-2, is DGGITQSPKYLFRKEGQNVTLSCEQNLNHDAMYWYRQDPGQGLRLIYYSQIVNDFQKGDIAEGYSVSREKKESFPLTVTSAQKNPTAFYLCASSILPGANTGELFFGEGSRLTVL.

The genes are TRBV7-3 and TRBJ2-1; D perhaps matches TRBD2 (5 bases). Trimming stripped 2 bases from V and 4 bases from J, with 12 bases between. CDR3 size: 15 residues. Germline loops: CDR1 SGHTA, CDR2 FQGTGA. CDR3 amino acids: CASSLGLGPYNEQFF. CDR3 DNA sequence: TGTGCCAGCAGCTTAGGACTTGGCCCATACAATGAGCAGTTCTTC.

As concerns this clone: This may arise from a read error, as a much more abundant clone is one base away. V usage is TRBV9 and J usage is TRBJ2-1; the match to TRBD2 covers 10 bases. The CDR3 sequence is 18 residues long. Germline V lookup: CDR1 SGDLS, CDR2 YYNGEE. CDR3 sequence: CVSSVSWTSGTSYNEQFF. CDR3 coding DNA: TGTGTCAGCAGCGTCAGTTGGACTAGCGGTACCTCCTACAATGAGCAGTTCTTC.

This clone was detected only a few times. The CDR3 protein is CASSSDLAGGPGELFF. The CDR3 nucleotides read TGTGCCAGCAGCTCCGACTTAGCGGGAGGGCCGGGGGAGCTGTTTTTT. The genes are TRBV7-9 and TRBJ2-2; 11 bases map to TRBD2. This CDR3 is built from 16 residues. Germline V lookup: CDR1 SEHNR, CDR2 FQNEAQ (reference sequence). The V segment lost 4 bases and the J segment 8 bases; nucleotides outside the gene matches: 9.

This clone was observed a handful of times. The V and J genes are TRBV19 and TRBJ1-2, with 9 bases identical to TRBD1. The CDR3 sequence is 14 residues long. Trimming removed 1 base from V and 12 bases from J; junction bases left unmatched: 9. CDR1 and CDR2 from the germline V gene are LNHDA and SQIVND (reference sequence). CDR3 coding DNA: TGTGCCAGTAGTATAGGGGACAGGGACCGCGGCAACACCTTC. Translation: CASSIGDRDRGNTF.

The table lists this clone with a count of one. The J gene is TRBJ2-1, the V gene TRBV27; D call uncertain. The ends were cut back, 2 bases at V and 7 bases at J, with 9 bases in the middle. Germline CDR1 reads MNHEY; CDR2 reads SMNVEV (reference sequence). The CDR3 runs to 13 residues. The CDR3 region is CASSLLDGNEQFF. The CDR3 DNA reads TGTGCCAGCAGTTTACTTGATGGGAATGAGCAGTTCTTC.

The sample holds many counts of this clone. The chain is built from TRBV28 and TRBJ2-4; TRBD2 matches 9 bases. The length of the CDR3 is 14 residues. V dropped 11 bases and J dropped 3; count of bases not matched to a gene: 8. CDR1 MDHEN and CDR2 SYDVKM come from the germline V gene. This chain's CDR3 is CAGIAGVGKNIQYF. In DNA, the CDR3 is TGTGCCGGAATAGCGGGAGTGGGCAAAAACATTCAGTACTTC.

The chain employs TRBV2 and TRBJ2-3; TRBD2 agrees at 9 bases. Germline CDR1 is SNHLY and CDR2 is FYNNEI. V lost 3 bases to trimming and J lost 5 bases; unmatched junction nucleotides: 6. This CDR3 region has 15 residues. CDR3 residues: CASSETGRGGDTQYF. DNA of the CDR3: TGTGCCAGCAGTGAGACAGGGCGGGGGGGAGATACGCAGTATTTT.

The V call is TRBV11-1, the J call TRBJ2-1; 7 bases are shared with TRBD1. CDR3 length equals 16 residues. V lost 6 bases to trimming and J lost 0 bases; unmatched junction nucleotides: 8. Germline-derived CDR1 and CDR2 are SGHAT and FQDESV (reference sequence). CDR3 DNA: TGTGCCAGCAGACGACAGGGTTGGGGCTCCTACAATGAGCAGTTCTTC. This codes for CASRRQGWGSYNEQFF.

The chain is built from TRBV11-3 and TRBJ2-1; 11 nucleotides line up with TRBD2. V shed 1 base, J shed 4 bases, and the junction held 3 bases outside the gene matches. Germline CDR1 and CDR2: SGHNT and YENEEA. The CDR3 covers 16 residues. The chain's CDR3 is CASSLAGTSGYNEQFF. The CDR3 nucleotides read TGTGCCAGCAGCTTAGCCGGGACTAGCGGTTACAATGAGCAGTTCTTC.

This chain uses TRBV5-1 with TRBJ1-5; D call uncertain. This CDR3 has 15 amino acids. V dropped 2 bases and J dropped 3 bases, with 12 bases sitting between them. Per the germline V gene, CDR1 is SGHRS and CDR2 is YFSETQ. CDR3 nucleotide sequence: TGCGCCAGCAGCTTAAGCGGTGCAGACAATCAGCCCCAGCATTTT. Translated, it gives CASSLSGADNQPQHF.

This clone was counted a single time. This may stem from a read error, because a much larger clone lies one nucleotide away. The rearrangement uses TRBV4-1 and TRBJ2-1, with D unclear. The CDR3 covers 17 residues. Germline values: CDR1 MGHRA, CDR2 YSYEKL. V was shortened by 1 base and J by 2 bases, with 15 bases between the two germline ends. The CDR3 region has the DNA TGCGCCAGCAGCCAAGTCGATATGGGGTTCCCCTACAATGAGCAGTTCTTC. It yields the protein CASSQVDMGFPYNEQFF.

This clone came up many times. The chain recombines TRBV6-1 with TRBJ1-2; no firm D call. V lost 4 bases and J 7 bases, leaving 13 bases between the germline ends. This CDR3 contains 13 residues. Germline CDR1 reads MNHNS; CDR2 reads SASEGT. CDR3 nucleotides: TGTGCCAGCAGTGCTAGGGCGGTCGGTGGCTACACCTTC. Its protein product is CASSARAVGGYTF.

V gene TRBV14 combines with J gene TRBJ2-3; unclear D gene. The CDR3 contains 12 residues. From germline, CDR1 is SGHDN and CDR2 FVKESK. V lost 2 bases and J 9 bases, leaving 9 bases between the germline ends. CDR3 protein: CASSQRPYTQYF. The DNA for the CDR3 is TGTGCCAGCAGCCAACGCCCTTACACGCAGTATTTT.

The rearrangement links TRBV27 to TRBJ2-1; weak D call: TRBD2 (5 bases). CDR1 is MNHEY, CDR2 SMNVEV, per germline (reference sequence). V was shortened by 5 bases and J by 4 bases, with 9 bases between the two germline ends. The CDR3 runs to 13 residues. Here the CDR3 reads CASSDRTYNEQFF. CDR3 DNA: TGTGCCAGCAGTGACCGGACTTACAATGAGCAGTTCTTC.